Below, 26 T cell receptor beta chains from the same sample are listed, as sequenced in a study of early T cells in non-severe SARS-CoV-2 infection (dated by TCRdb to 2020 to 2022). Library preparation employed 5' RACE. The instrument given in TCRdb is NextSeq 500. In-frame beta chains were kept once TCRdb had trimmed the public reads at Q25 with fastp and called clones with MiXCR. Each record represents a unique CDR3 protein, reported with the most common genes and DNA among its rows. The sample has 68,000 or so distinct CDR3 sequences on record, approximately 11% of them singletons. The top ten hold 6.4% of the sample. The source material was whole blood. The receptor set was obtained from an adult who was a healthcare worker with PCR-confirmed SARS-CoV-2 infection or an uninfected control (not recorded which).

This sequence joins TRBV7-7 and TRBJ1-1, with 8 bases matching TRBD1. V shed 5 bases and J 11 bases; nucleotides not matched to a gene: 10. The CDR3 is made up of 13 amino acids. Germline CDR1 and CDR2: SSHAT and FNYEAQ (reference sequence). DNA for the CDR3: TGTGCCAGCAGCCTCCGACAGGGGAGGTTGGCTTTCTTT. Translated: CASSLRQGRLAFF.

This clonotype was counted many times. The V gene is TRBV6-2 or TRBV6-3, the J gene TRBJ2-1; D remains ambiguous. Trimming left V 6 bases short and J 10 bases short, with 10 bases between. The CDR3 is 11 residues long. Germline CDR1 MNHEY, CDR2 SVGEGT. DNA of the CDR3: TGTGCCAGCAGCCTGATTGGGGAGCAGTTCTTC. Translated, it gives CASSLIGEQFF.

This clonotype was observed many times. The CDR3 spells CASSAGLHLGELFF. DNA of the CDR3: TGTGCCAGCAGTGCGGGACTCCACTTAGGGGAGCTGTTTTTT. J is TRBJ2-2 and V is TRBV6-2 or TRBV6-3, with D perhaps matching TRBD2 (6 bases). Trimming pared 5 bases from V and 8 bases from J, leaving 15 bases between. Germline V gives CDR1 MNHEY, CDR2 SVGEGT. The CDR3 spans 14 residues.

The chain employs TRBV28 and TRBJ1-1, with unresolved D. The V end was cut by 5 bases, the J end by 0 bases, with 10 bases between. The CDR3 runs to 14 residues. Germline V CDR1 and CDR2: MDHEN, SYDVKM. CDR3 in amino acids: CASSPADVNTEAFF. CDR3 in DNA: TGTGCCAGCAGTCCCGCGGATGTGAACACTGAAGCTTTCTTT.

This clonotype appeared many times. This chain uses TRBV7-2 with TRBJ2-5; D is unclear. Germline values: CDR1 SGHTA, CDR2 FQGNSA. The CDR3 runs to 13 residues. The V end was cut by 5 bases, the J end by 5 bases, with 12 bases between. The CDR3 region is CASSVVLVETQYF. The DNA of the CDR3 is TGTGCCAGCAGCGTGGTACTGGTGGAGACCCAGTACTTC.

The chain carries TRBV30 and TRBJ2-1; D remains ambiguous. CDR3 length: 16 amino acids. V was cut by 1 base and J by 5 bases, with 18 bases left in between. CDR1 and CDR2 (germline): GTSNPN, SVGIG (reference sequence). The CDR3: CAWSAFRAGKNNEQFF. CDR3 DNA sequence: TGTGCCTGGAGTGCTTTTCGAGCCGGAAAGAACAATGAGCAGTTCTTC. Full variable domain (rest looked up from reference TRBV30 and TRBJ2-1): SQTIHQWPATLVQPVGSPLSLECTVEGTSNPNLYWYRQAAGRGLQLLFYSVGIGQISSEVPQNLSASRPQDRQFILSSKKLLLSDSGFYLCAWSAFRAGKNNEQFFGPGTRLTVL.

This clonotype was seen a few times. The chain has TRBV5-1 and TRBJ2-7, with 10 bases aligning to TRBD1. Germline lookup yields CDR1 SGHRS and CDR2 YFSETQ. V dropped 4 bases and J dropped 2; count of bases not matched to a gene: 6. The CDR3 contains 15 residues. DNA for the CDR3: TGCGCCAGCAGCCAAGGGACAGGGGAAGCCTACGAGCAGTACTTC. Its protein product is CASSQGTGEAYEQYF.

This clonotype was observed a handful of times. This sequence joins TRBV5-6 and TRBJ2-7; D not resolved. Germline V gene data show CDR1 as SGHDT and CDR2 as YYEEEE. Trimming stripped 4 bases from V and 4 bases from J, with 6 bases between. The CDR3 is 11 residues long. The CDR3 nucleotides are TGTGCCAGCAGCGATTTATACGAGCAGTACTTC. Protein: CASSDLYEQYF.

This clonotype was detected only a few times. The chain links TRBV6-2 or TRBV6-3 to TRBJ2-1; no clear D gene. The CDR3 loop spans 11 amino acids. Looked up from germline, CDR1 is MNHEY and CDR2 is SVGEGT. The germline V and J ends were trimmed by 0 bases and 13 bases, with 7 bases remaining between them. The CDR3, as DNA: TGTGCCAGCAGTTACTCGCCCTTACAGTTCTTC. This sequence encodes CASSYSPLQFF.

The CDR3 DNA reads as TGCGCCAGCAGTCGTAGCGGGCATGAGCAGTTCTTC. Amino acid sequence: CASSRSGHEQFF. This chain links TRBV5-1 with TRBJ2-1, with 7 bases that match TRBD2. The junction had 4 bases not matched to a gene; V was cut back by 5 bases and J by 8 bases. Germline V gene lookup returns CDR1 SGHRS and CDR2 YFSETQ. The CDR3 extends over 12 amino acids.

The genes are TRBV6-5 and TRBJ2-7; D gene ambiguous. Germline CDR1 is MNHEY and CDR2 is SVGAGI. This CDR3 spans 13 amino acids. V was pared by 2 bases and J by 3 bases, with 8 bases between. The CDR3 DNA reads TGTGCCAGCAGTTACCGAGAAAACTACGAGCAGTACTTC. It translates to CASSYRENYEQYF.

There are a few counts of this clonotype. The chain is built from TRBV7-3 and TRBJ1-4; 9 positions agree with TRBD1. CDR1 SGHTA and CDR2 FQGTGA come from the germline V gene. This CDR3 contains 16 residues. Unmatched junction bases numbered 11, after V lost 4 bases and J lost 8 bases. CDR3 residues: CASSCRNRQGEEKLFF. The CDR3 bases are TGTGCCAGCAGCTGCCGCAATAGACAGGGGGAAGAAAAACTGTTTTTT.

This chain uses TRBV10-3 with TRBJ2-3; 7 nucleotides line up with TRBD2. The CDR3 consists of 16 residues. J gave up 6 bases and V 3 bases, and 12 bases lay outside the gene matches. Germline CDR1 is ENHRY and CDR2 is SYGVKD. DNA for the CDR3: TGTGCCATCAGTGATCCCTCTAGTGGGAGGGTGGATACGCAGTATTTT. Translating it yields CAISDPSSGRVDTQYF.

This clonotype was found a few times. V and J are TRBV6-4 and TRBJ2-2; D is perhaps TRBD1 (7 bases). Trimming removed 4 bases at V and 3 bases at J, with 12 bases between. The CDR3 covers 15 residues. The germline V gene has CDR1 MRHNA and CDR2 SNTAGT. The CDR3 DNA reads as TGTGCCAGCAGTGCCTTCAGGGGGGACACCGGGGAGCTGTTTTTT. Translating it yields CASSAFRGDTGELFF.

This clonotype was counted a few times. The chain combines TRBV7-9 with TRBJ2-5; 11 bases are a match to TRBD2. This CDR3 spans 16 amino acids. Per germline, CDR1 SEHNR and CDR2 FQNEAQ (reference sequence). V shed 5 bases, J shed 4 bases, and the junction held 9 bases outside the gene matches. The CDR3 loop reads CASSPLASGRRETQYF. CDR3 nucleotide sequence: TGTGCCAGCAGCCCCCTGGCTAGCGGGAGGCGAGAGACCCAGTACTTC.

This clonotype has a handful of counts. The V and J genes are TRBV5-1 and TRBJ1-4; 10 positions match TRBD1. Germline CDR1 is SGHRS and CDR2 is YFSETQ. J was trimmed by 3 bases and V by 4 bases; bases with no gene match: 6. The CDR3 sequence is 16 residues long. The CDR3 region has the DNA TGCGCCAGCAGCCCTTGGGACAGGGGATCTAATGAAAAACTGTTTTTT. It is translated as CASSPWDRGSNEKLFF.

The chain has TRBV11-2 and TRBJ2-3; D is tentatively TRBD1 or TRBD2 (5 bases each). Germline-derived CDR1 and CDR2 are SGHAT and FQNNGV. Trimming cost V 5 bases and J 2 bases, with 20 bases left between them. CDR3 length equals 17 residues. Here the CDR3 DNA reads TGTGCCAGCAGCCCACCGCCCTCGGGGCCGTTCACAGATACGCAGTATTTT. Translating gives CASSPPPSGPFTDTQYF. Full variable domain (outside the CDR3, taken from reference TRBV11-2 and TRBJ2-3): EAGVAQSPRYKIIEKRQSVAFWCNPISGHATLYWYQQILGQGPKLLIQFQNNGVVDDSQLPKDRFSAERLKGVDSTLKIQPAKLEDSAVYLCASSPPPSGPFTDTQYFGPGTRLTVL.

V gene TRBV5-5 combines with J gene TRBJ1-4; a weak D match, TRBD1 (6 bases). Germline values: CDR1 SGHKS, CDR2 YYEKEE (reference sequence). Trimming shortened V by 1 base and J by 8 bases, and 15 bases separated the two germline ends. CDR3 length: 15 residues. The CDR3 DNA follows: TGTGCCAGCAGCTTGCCCGGGACACCAAGAGAAAAACTGTTTTTT. It specifies CASSLPGTPREKLFF.

The chain carries TRBV7-2 and TRBJ2-7; D uncertain. The V gene's germline CDR1 is SGHTA and CDR2 FQGNSA. The V gene lost 2 bases and the J gene lost 4 bases, with 6 bases spanning the gap. This CDR3 comprises 12 residues. The CDR3 sequence: CASSLLLYEQYF. The CDR3 coding sequence is TGTGCCAGCAGCTTATTATTATACGAGCAGTACTTC.

Only a few counts were recorded for this clonotype. V is TRBV6-5 and J is TRBJ1-1; D not certain. The CDR3 has 12 amino acids. Germline CDR1 and CDR2: MNHEY and SVGAGI. The V gene lost 5 bases and the J gene lost 6 bases, with 10 bases spanning the gap. In DNA, the CDR3 is TGTGCCAGCAGTCGACCCGGGGCTGAAGCTTTCTTT. This encodes CASSRPGAEAFF.

The rearrangement uses TRBV28 and TRBJ2-2; 7 positions agree with TRBD1. The CDR3 extends over 14 amino acids. The V gene end was trimmed by 7 bases and the J gene end by 3 bases; junction bases not matched to a gene: 5. In germline, CDR1 is MDHEN, CDR2 SYDVKM. The CDR3 sequence: CASTPGQHTGELFF. The CDR3 coding sequence is TGTGCCAGCACCCCGGGACAGCACACCGGGGAGCTGTTTTTT.

This clonotype was observed a few times. The chain links TRBV20-1 to TRBJ2-7; D is perhaps TRBD2 (5 bases). CDR3 length: 12 residues. CDR1 and CDR2 from the germline V gene are DFQATT and SNEGSKA (reference sequence). The ends were cut back, 0 bases at V and 5 bases at J, with 8 bases in the middle. The CDR3 region is CSARDSVHEQYF. The DNA of the CDR3 is TGCAGTGCTAGAGATAGCGTCCACGAGCAGTACTTC.

This chain uses TRBV12-3 or TRBV12-4 with TRBJ2-6; D remains unclear. V gave up 5 bases and J gave up 2 bases, with 13 bases separating them. This CDR3 is built from 16 residues. The CDR3 region is CASSPTSNAGANVLTF. DNA of the CDR3: TGTGCCAGCAGTCCGACGAGCAATGCTGGGGCCAACGTCCTGACTTTC.

Many counts were recorded for this clonotype. The chain joins TRBV5-1 to TRBJ2-3, with D perhaps assigned TRBD1 or TRBD2 (5 bases each). V was pared by 2 bases and J by 2 bases, with 12 bases between. There are 15 residues in the CDR3. The germline V gene has CDR1 SGHRS and CDR2 YFSETQ. The CDR3 reads CASSFRDQVTDTQYF. The DNA for the CDR3 is TGCGCCAGCAGCTTCCGGGACCAAGTCACAGATACGCAGTATTTT.

V usage is TRBV5-1 and J usage is TRBJ2-5, with 10 bases matching TRBD2. The V gene end was trimmed by 4 bases and the J gene end by 1 base; junction bases not matched to a gene: 7. This CDR3 contains 16 residues. CDR1 is SGHRS and CDR2 is YFSETQ in the germline V gene. The chain's CDR3 is CASSAQAGGLQETQYF. The DNA of the CDR3 is TGCGCCAGCAGCGCCCAAGCGGGAGGGCTCCAAGAGACCCAGTACTTC. The full variable domain, rest sourced from reference TRBV5-1 and TRBJ2-5, is KAGVTQTPRYLIKTRGQQVTLSCSPISGHRSVSWYQQTPGQGLQFLFEYFSETQRNKGNFPGRFSGRQFSNSRSEMNVSTLELGDSALYLCASSAQAGGLQETQYFGPGTRLLVL.

This clonotype was seen more than once but under ten times. This chain joins TRBV3-1 and TRBJ2-7; the D gene is possibly TRBD1 (6 bases). V lost 0 bases and J 5 bases, leaving 14 bases between the germline ends. The V gene's germline CDR1 is LGHDT and CDR2 YNNKEL (reference sequence). This CDR3 comprises 15 residues. CDR3 sequence (DNA): TGTGCCAGCAGCCAAGATCCGCAGGGGCCCAACGAGCAGTACTTC. Translating it yields CASSQDPQGPNEQYF.